The 3 T cell receptor beta chains below were found in one sample sequenced in a study of blood T cell repertoires in COVID-19. Using immunoSEQ multiplex PCR, the repertoire was profiled, and TCRdb retains in-frame clones only, with some absent. Of 270,000 or so clones listed, approximately 82% are singletons. Sequenced: peripheral blood. The receptors shown here come from a young woman with acute or convalescent COVID-19.

The chain carries TRBV28 and TRBJ1-1; D may be TRBD1 (6 bases). This CDR3 comprises 15 residues. Trimming stripped 2 bases from V and 1 base from J, with 11 bases between. Germline V gene sequence: CDR1 MDHEN, CDR2 SYDVKM. The DNA of the CDR3 is TGTGCCAGCAGTTTAGAAAGGACAGCGAACACTGAAGCTTTCTTT. It translates to CASSLERTANTEAFF.

V is TRBV28 and J is TRBJ1-6, with D tentatively TRBD1 (5 bases). The CDR3 covers 13 residues. V gave up 5 bases and J gave up 7 bases, with 9 bases separating them. Germline assignment: CDR1 MDHEN and CDR2 SYDVKM. The CDR3: CASSQGFNSPLHF. The CDR3 DNA sequence: TGTGCCAGCAGTCAGGGTTTCAATTCACCCCTCCACTTT.

This chain uses TRBV13 with TRBJ1-2; D gene ambiguous. Trimming took off 5 bases at V and 4 bases at J, with 11 bases between the two ends. The CDR3 has 13 amino acids. Per the germline V gene, CDR1 is PRHDT and CDR2 is FYEKMQ (reference sequence). CDR3 DNA: TGTGCCAGCAGCCATAACCGGGTCTATGGCTACACCTTC. This gives the protein CASSHNRVYGYTF.